Presented here are 20 T cell receptor beta chains from one specimen sequenced in a study of T-cell memory formation after mild COVID-19. TCRdb ran MiXCR on the 5' RACE reads and lists one entry per CDR3 protein. The table shows 550,000 to 650,000 distinct CDR3 sequences, with 15% to 20% occurring only once. What was sequenced was PBMCs or a T cell subset sorted from them (not recorded which). These receptors all stem from an adult woman who had mild COVID-19 (a few samples of this study predate the infection). Cell type and time point are not known.

The J gene is TRBJ1-4, the V gene TRBV27; D gene unclear. Trimming shortened V by 2 bases and J by 5 bases, and 9 bases separated the two germline ends. The CDR3 has 14 residues. Germline lookup yields CDR1 MNHEY and CDR2 SMNVEV (reference sequence). This chain's CDR3 is CASSLLGSNEKLFF. The DNA of the CDR3 is TGTGCCAGCAGTTTACTGGGGAGCAATGAAAAACTGTTTTTT.

This clonotype was observed a single time. V usage is TRBV2 and J usage is TRBJ1-6; D gene unclear. Trimming took 6 bases from V and 0 from J, leaving 9 bases between them. The CDR3 spans 15 residues. Germline values: CDR1 SNHLY, CDR2 FYNNEI. The CDR3 is CASSKLSSYNSPLHF. The CDR3, as DNA: TGTGCCAGCAGCAAGCTTAGCTCCTATAATTCACCCCTCCACTTT.

CDR3: CATSTGTGVRGNEQFF. The DNA of the CDR3 is TGTGCCACCAGCACCGGGACAGGTGTTCGGGGCAATGAGCAGTTCTTC. The chain combines TRBV15 with TRBJ2-1, with 8 bases aligning to TRBD1. V dropped 4 bases and J dropped 6; count of bases not matched to a gene: 11. This CDR3 spans 16 amino acids. Per germline, CDR1 LNHNV and CDR2 YYDKDF (reference sequence). Filled out from reference TRBV15 and TRBJ2-1, the complete variable domain reads DAMVIQNPRYQVTQFGKPVTLSCSQTLNHNVMYWYQQKSSQAPKLLFHYYDKDFNNEADTPDNFQSRRPNTSFCFLDIRSPGLGDTAMYLCATSTGTGVRGNEQFFGPGTRLTVL.

This clonotype was detected only a few times. This rearrangement joins TRBV4-3 to TRBJ2-1, with a weak D call TRBD2 (7 bases). Germline CDR1 and CDR2: LGHNA and YSLEER. The length of the CDR3 is 16 residues. V lost 0 bases, J lost 8 bases, and 17 bases lay in between. The CDR3 spells CASSQDLASGGDEQFF. CDR3 bases: TGCGCCAGCAGCCAAGATCTGGCGTCGGGGGGCGATGAGCAGTTCTTC.

The sample holds a few counts of this clonotype. The V gene is TRBV4-2, the J gene TRBJ2-3; 9 bases line up with TRBD2. This CDR3 spans 15 amino acids. V shed 1 base, J shed 3 bases, and the junction held 2 bases outside the gene matches. The germline gives CDR1 LGHNA, CDR2 YNFKEQ. The DNA for the CDR3 is TGTGCCAGCAGCCAAGGAGCGGGGGGAACAGATACGCAGTATTTT. Translating gives CASSQGAGGTDTQYF.

There are a few counts of this clonotype. The V and J genes are TRBV12-3 or TRBV12-4 and TRBJ1-2; 7 bases line up with TRBD1. This CDR3 is built from 16 residues. The junction had 15 bases not matched to a gene; V was cut back by 3 bases and J by 8 bases. CDR3 coding DNA: TGTGCCAGCAGTTTCGACGTTGGCAGGGACAGTCTCGGCTACACCTTC. Translating it yields CASSFDVGRDSLGYTF.

This clonotype was counted a few times. V is TRBV29-1 and J is TRBJ1-1; D is undetermined. Germline CDR1 is SQVTM and CDR2 is ANQGSEA. This CDR3 has 13 amino acids. The V end lost 8 bases, the J end lost 5 bases, and 18 bases lay between the germline ends. CDR3 bases: TGCAGCCTACGGGTGAGATCCCCGACTGAAGCTTTCTTT. It encodes CSLRVRSPTEAFF. The full variable domain, its missing parts supplied by reference TRBV29-1 and TRBJ1-1, is SAVISQKPSRDICQRGTSLTIQCQVDSQVTMMFWYRQQPGQSLTLIATANQGSEATYESGFVIDKFPISRPNLTFSTLTVSNMSPEDSSIYLCSLRVRSPTEAFFGQGTRLTVV.

This clonotype was found a few times. V gene TRBV20-1 combines with J gene TRBJ1-1, with 7 bases identical to TRBD1. There are 17 residues in the CDR3. Losses at the gene ends were 1 base for V and 3 bases for J; bases not matched to a gene: 14. The germline V gene encodes CDR1 DFQATT and CDR2 SNEGSKA (reference sequence). The CDR3 sequence: CSARALLDREGYTEAFF. CDR3 nucleotide sequence: TGCAGTGCTAGAGCCCTGTTAGACAGGGAGGGGTACACTGAAGCTTTCTTT.

The chain carries TRBV14 and TRBJ2-2, with 9 bases matching TRBD1. The V and J ends lost 0 bases and 4 bases, in that order; junction bases with no gene match: 6. This CDR3 spans 17 amino acids. Per germline, CDR1 SGHDN and CDR2 FVKESK. The DNA for the CDR3 is TGTGCCAGCAGCCAAGAAACCGGGACAGGGATCACCGGGGAGCTGTTTTTT. Its translation is CASSQETGTGITGELFF.

The chain uses TRBV6-5 and TRBJ1-2; unclear D gene. The length of the CDR3 is 12 residues. In germline, CDR1 is MNHEY, CDR2 SVGAGI. Trimming removed 4 bases at V and 5 bases at J, with 8 bases between. DNA for the CDR3: TGTGCCAGCAGTTCGGGGTTTTATGGCTACACCTTC. Protein product: CASSSGFYGYTF.

This chain uses TRBV20-1 with TRBJ2-3, with 7 bases fitting TRBD2. V shed 3 bases and J 0 bases; nucleotides not matched to a gene: 15. Germline CDR1 DFQATT, CDR2 SNEGSKA (reference sequence). This CDR3 spans 18 amino acids. CDR3 loop: CSARNLAERWLSTDTQYF. The CDR3 DNA reads TGCAGTGCTAGGAACCTAGCGGAGAGGTGGCTTAGCACAGATACGCAGTATTTT.

The rearrangement links TRBV27 to TRBJ1-1; TRBD1 might be the D (6 bases). There are 16 residues in the CDR3. With 5 bases removed from V and 3 bases from J, the gap between germline ends came to 19 bases. Germline values: CDR1 MNHEY, CDR2 SMNVEV (reference sequence). CDR3 bases: TGTGCCAGCAGTCCCTTGCCCGGGGGCGCCGACACTGAAGCTTTCTTT. Its translation: CASSPLPGGADTEAFF.

This clonotype came up a few times. The gene calls are TRBV5-1 and TRBJ1-4; 8 bases are a match to TRBD1. The CDR3 loop spans 16 amino acids. Unmatched junction bases numbered 4, after V lost 0 bases and J lost 3 bases. Germline V gene lookup returns CDR1 SGHRS and CDR2 YFSETQ. The CDR3 nucleotides read TGCGCCAGCAGCTTGGTAGGACAGGGTGCTAATGAAAAACTGTTTTTT. Its protein is CASSLVGQGANEKLFF.

The table lists this clonotype with a few counts. The chain is built from TRBV20-1 and TRBJ2-7; tentatively, D is TRBD1 or TRBD2 (5 bases each). CDR3 length equals 15 residues. The germline V and J ends were trimmed by 0 bases and 6 bases, with 18 bases remaining between them. The germline gives CDR1 DFQATT, CDR2 SNEGSKA (reference sequence). Here the CDR3 DNA reads TGCAGTGCTAGAGATCCCGGGACCGGAACGGGCGAGCAGTACTTC. It is translated as CSARDPGTGTGEQYF.

There are a few counts of this clonotype. This chain uses TRBV9 with TRBJ2-7, with 7 positions matching TRBD1. The length of the CDR3 is 15 residues. The junction had 11 bases not matched to a gene; V was cut back by 4 bases and J by 4 bases. In germline, CDR1 is SGDLS, CDR2 YYNGEE. The CDR3 region has the DNA TGTGCCAGCAGCCCGAACGCAGGGGGTAAATACGAGCAGTACTTC. Protein product: CASSPNAGGKYEQYF.

This clonotype was recorded a few times. The V call is TRBV7-9, the J call TRBJ2-4; a possible D gene is TRBD1 (6 bases). Germline V CDR1 and CDR2: SEHNR, FQNEAQ (reference sequence). The CDR3 contains 16 residues. V gave up 4 bases and J gave up 7 bases, with 20 bases separating them. CDR3 sequence reads: CASSSNHQGYRNIQYF. CDR3 nucleotides: TGTGCCAGCAGCTCCAATCACCAGGGGTACAGGAACATTCAGTACTTC.

The chain has TRBV6-1 and TRBJ1-1; possibly TRBD1 for D (5 bases). The V gene's germline CDR1 is MNHNS and CDR2 SASEGT. This CDR3 has 14 amino acids. Trimming stripped 7 bases from V and 2 bases from J, with 14 bases between. CDR3 sequence (DNA): TGTGCCAGCAAAGAAGGGGCAGACAACACTGAAGCTTTCTTT. Translated: CASKEGADNTEAFF.

In this sample, this clonotype turned up many times. The V call is TRBV20-1, the J call TRBJ2-1; 14 bases fit TRBD2. Germline CDR1 reads DFQATT; CDR2 reads SNEGSKA (reference sequence). The CDR3 runs 16 residues. The J segment lost 2 bases and the V segment lost 3 bases, leaving 3 bases of the junction unmatched. In DNA, the CDR3 is TGCAGTGCTAGGGAGGGACTAGCGGGAGCCTACAATGAGCAGTTCTTC. Amino acids: CSAREGLAGAYNEQFF.

The rearrangement links TRBV7-8 to TRBJ2-7; TRBD2 matches 14 bases. V was clipped by 5 bases and J by 4 bases; unmatched bases: 10. Per germline, CDR1 SGHVS and CDR2 FQNEAQ. The CDR3 spans 17 residues. This chain's CDR3 is CASSPTRLAGGKYEQYF. CDR3 bases: TGTGCCAGCAGCCCAACCCGACTAGCGGGAGGGAAGTACGAGCAGTACTTC.

This clonotype came up a few times. V and J are TRBV6-2 or TRBV6-3 and TRBJ2-7; 14 bases agree with TRBD2. CDR1 and CDR2 (germline): MNHEY, SVGEGT. The length of the CDR3 is 14 residues. The V segment lost 8 bases and the J segment 5 bases; nucleotides outside the gene matches: 5. CDR3 loop: CASGLAGGVDEQYF. The CDR3 nucleotides are TGTGCCAGCGGACTAGCGGGAGGAGTAGACGAGCAGTACTTC.